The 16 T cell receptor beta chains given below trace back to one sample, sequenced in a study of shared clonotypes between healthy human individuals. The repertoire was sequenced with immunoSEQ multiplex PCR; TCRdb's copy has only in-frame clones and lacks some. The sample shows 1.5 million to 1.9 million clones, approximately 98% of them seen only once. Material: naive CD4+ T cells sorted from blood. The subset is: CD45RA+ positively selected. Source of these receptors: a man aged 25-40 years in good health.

The CDR3 DNA sequence: TGTGCCAGCAGCTTCAGGGGTCGGGCTCTCTACAATGAGCAGTTCTTC. This sequence encodes CASSFRGRALYNEQFF. The chain is built from TRBV7-9 and TRBJ2-1; tentatively, D is TRBD1 (6 bases). The germline V gene has CDR1 SEHNR and CDR2 FQNEAQ (reference sequence). V lost 3 bases to trimming and J lost 3 bases, with 15 bases between them. This CDR3 has 16 residues.

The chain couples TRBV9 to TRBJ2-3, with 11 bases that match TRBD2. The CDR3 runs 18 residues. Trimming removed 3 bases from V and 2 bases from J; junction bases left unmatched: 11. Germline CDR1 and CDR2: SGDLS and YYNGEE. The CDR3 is CASSGRLTSGGLTDTQYF. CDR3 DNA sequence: TGTGCCAGCAGCGGAAGACTAACTAGCGGGGGACTCACAGATACGCAGTATTTT.

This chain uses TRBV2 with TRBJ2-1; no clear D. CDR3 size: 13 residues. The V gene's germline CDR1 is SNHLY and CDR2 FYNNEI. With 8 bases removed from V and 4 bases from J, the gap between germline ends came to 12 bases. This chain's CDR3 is CASGPTGYNEQFF. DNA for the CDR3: TGTGCCAGCGGCCCAACTGGGTACAATGAGCAGTTCTTC.

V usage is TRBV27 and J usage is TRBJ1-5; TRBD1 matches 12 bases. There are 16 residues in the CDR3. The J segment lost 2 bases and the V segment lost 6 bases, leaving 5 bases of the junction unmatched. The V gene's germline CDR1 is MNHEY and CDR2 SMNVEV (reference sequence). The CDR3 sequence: CASSGTGGLGNQPQHF. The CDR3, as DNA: TGTGCCAGCAGCGGGACAGGGGGCCTGGGCAATCAGCCCCAGCATTTT.

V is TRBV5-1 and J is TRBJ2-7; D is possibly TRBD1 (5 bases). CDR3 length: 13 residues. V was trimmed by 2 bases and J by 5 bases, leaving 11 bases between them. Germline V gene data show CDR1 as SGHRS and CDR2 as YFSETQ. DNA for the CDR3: TGCGCCAGCAGCTTAGGGGTCAGCGACGAGCAGTACTTC. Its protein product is CASSLGVSDEQYF. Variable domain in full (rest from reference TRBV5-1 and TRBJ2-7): KAGVTQTPRYLIKTRGQQVTLSCSPISGHRSVSWYQQTPGQGLQFLFEYFSETQRNKGNFPGRFSGRQFSNSRSEMNVSTLELGDSALYLCASSLGVSDEQYFGPGTRLTVT.

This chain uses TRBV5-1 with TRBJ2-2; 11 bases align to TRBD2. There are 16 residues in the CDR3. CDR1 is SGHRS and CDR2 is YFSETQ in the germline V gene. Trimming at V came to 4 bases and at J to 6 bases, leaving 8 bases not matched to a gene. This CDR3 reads CASSRGLAGGPGELFF. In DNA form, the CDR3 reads TGCGCCAGCAGCCGGGGGCTAGCGGGAGGCCCCGGGGAGCTGTTTTTT.

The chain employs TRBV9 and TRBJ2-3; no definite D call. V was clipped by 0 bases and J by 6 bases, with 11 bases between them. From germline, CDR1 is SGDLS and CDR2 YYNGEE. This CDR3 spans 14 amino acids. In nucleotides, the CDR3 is TGTGCCAGCAGCGTAGAAGGTTTCGTGGATACGCAGTATTTT. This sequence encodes CASSVEGFVDTQYF. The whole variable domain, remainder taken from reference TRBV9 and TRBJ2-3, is DSGVTQTPKHLITATGQRVTLRCSPRSGDLSVYWYQQSLDQGLQFLIQYYNGEERAKGNILERFSAQQFPDLHSELNLSSLELGDSALYFCASSVEGFVDTQYFGPGTRLTVL.

CDR3 in DNA: TGTGCCAGCACGGGGACAGGGCACTACGAGCAGTACTTC. Residues: CASTGTGHYEQYF. The chain has TRBV28 and TRBJ2-7, with 9 bases identical to TRBD1. The CDR3 length is 13 residues. Germline values: CDR1 MDHEN, CDR2 SYDVKM. The trim removed 7 bases at V and 3 bases at J, leaving 4 bases unmatched.

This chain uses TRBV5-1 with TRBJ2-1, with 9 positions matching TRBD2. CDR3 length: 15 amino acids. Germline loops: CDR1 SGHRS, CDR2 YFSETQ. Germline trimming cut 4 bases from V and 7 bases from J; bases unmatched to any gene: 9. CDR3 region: CASSPPASGKNEQFF. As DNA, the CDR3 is TGCGCCAGCAGCCCCCCGGCTAGCGGGAAAAATGAGCAGTTCTTC.

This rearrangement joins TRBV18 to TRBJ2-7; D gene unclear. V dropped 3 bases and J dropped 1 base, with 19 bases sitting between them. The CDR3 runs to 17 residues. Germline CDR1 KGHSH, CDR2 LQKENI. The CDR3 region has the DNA TGTGCCAGCTCACCTTTGGGTCAGGCGGTATCGTCCTACGAGCAGTACTTC. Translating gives CASSPLGQAVSSYEQYF.

In nucleotides, the CDR3 is TGTGCCAGCAGCTTGAGAGGGACAGGAGGATTTGGCTACACCTTC. Amino acids: CASSLRGTGGFGYTF. The chain joins TRBV5-4 to TRBJ1-2; 8 nucleotides align to TRBD1. J gave up 7 bases and V 1 base, and 9 bases lay outside the gene matches. This CDR3 is 15 amino acids long. In germline, CDR1 is SGHNT, CDR2 YYREEE (reference sequence).

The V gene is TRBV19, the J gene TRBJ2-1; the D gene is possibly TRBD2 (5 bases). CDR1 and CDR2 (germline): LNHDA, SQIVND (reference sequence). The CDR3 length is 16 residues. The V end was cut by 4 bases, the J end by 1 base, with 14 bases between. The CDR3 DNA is TGTGCCAGTAGTACTCCCGTCGGACTGTCCTACAATGAGCAGTTCTTC. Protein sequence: CASSTPVGLSYNEQFF.

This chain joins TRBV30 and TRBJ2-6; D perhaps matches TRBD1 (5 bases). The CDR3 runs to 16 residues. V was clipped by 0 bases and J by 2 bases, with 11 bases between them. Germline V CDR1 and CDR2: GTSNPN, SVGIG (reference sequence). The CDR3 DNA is TGTGCCTGGAGTGTAGGGGTTGGTACTGGGGCCAACGTCCTGACTTTC. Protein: CAWSVGVGTGANVLTF.

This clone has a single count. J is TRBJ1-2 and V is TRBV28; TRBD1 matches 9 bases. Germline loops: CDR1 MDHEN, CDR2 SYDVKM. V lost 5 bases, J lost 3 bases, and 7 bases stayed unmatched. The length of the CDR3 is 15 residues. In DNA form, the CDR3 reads TGTGCCAGCAGTCCGAGGGACAGGGAATACTATGGCTACACCTTC. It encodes CASSPRDREYYGYTF.

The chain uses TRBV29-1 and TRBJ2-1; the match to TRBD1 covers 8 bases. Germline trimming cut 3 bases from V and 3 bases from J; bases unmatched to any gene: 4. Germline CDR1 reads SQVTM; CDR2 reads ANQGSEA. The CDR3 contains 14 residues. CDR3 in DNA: TGCAGCGTTGATGGGACAGGAGTCTACAATGAGCAGTTCTTC. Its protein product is CSVDGTGVYNEQFF.

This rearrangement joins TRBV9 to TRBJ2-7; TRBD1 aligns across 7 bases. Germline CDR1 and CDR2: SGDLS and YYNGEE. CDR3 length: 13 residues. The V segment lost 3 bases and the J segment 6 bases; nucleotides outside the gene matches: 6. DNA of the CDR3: TGTGCCAGCAGCGCGACAGGGTGGGGCGAGCAGTACTTC. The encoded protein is CASSATGWGEQYF.